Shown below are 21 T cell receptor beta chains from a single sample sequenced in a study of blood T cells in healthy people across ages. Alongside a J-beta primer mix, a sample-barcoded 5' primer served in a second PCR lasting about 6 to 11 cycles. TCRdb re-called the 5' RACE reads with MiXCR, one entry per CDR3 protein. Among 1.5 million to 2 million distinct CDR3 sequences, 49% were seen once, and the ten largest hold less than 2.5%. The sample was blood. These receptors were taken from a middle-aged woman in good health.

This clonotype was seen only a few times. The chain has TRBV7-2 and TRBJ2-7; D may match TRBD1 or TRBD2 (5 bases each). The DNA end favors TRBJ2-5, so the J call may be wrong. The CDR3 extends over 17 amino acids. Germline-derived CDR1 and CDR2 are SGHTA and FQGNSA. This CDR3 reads CASSLDPGTTRRETQYF. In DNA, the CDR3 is TGTGCCAGCAGCTTAGACCCTGGGACCACCCGGAGGGAGACCCAGTACTTC.

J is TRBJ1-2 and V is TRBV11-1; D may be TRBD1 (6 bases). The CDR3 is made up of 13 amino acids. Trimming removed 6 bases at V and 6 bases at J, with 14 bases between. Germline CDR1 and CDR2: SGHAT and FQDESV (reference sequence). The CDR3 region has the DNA TGTGCCAGCAGACTGACAGGTTCCCATGGCTACACCTTC. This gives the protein CASRLTGSHGYTF. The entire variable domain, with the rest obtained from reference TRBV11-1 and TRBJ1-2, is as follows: EAEVAQSPRYKITEKSQAVAFWCDPISGHATLYWYRQILGQGPELLVQFQDESVVDDSQLPKDRFSAERLKGVDSTLKIQPAELGDSAMYLCASRLTGSHGYTFGSGTRLTVV.

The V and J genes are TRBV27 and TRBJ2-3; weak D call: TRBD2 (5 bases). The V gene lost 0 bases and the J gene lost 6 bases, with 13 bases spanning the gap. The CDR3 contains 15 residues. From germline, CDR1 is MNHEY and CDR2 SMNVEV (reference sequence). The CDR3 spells CASSLSITGFDTQYF. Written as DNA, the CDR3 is TGTGCCAGCAGTTTATCGATAACGGGGTTCGATACGCAGTATTTT.

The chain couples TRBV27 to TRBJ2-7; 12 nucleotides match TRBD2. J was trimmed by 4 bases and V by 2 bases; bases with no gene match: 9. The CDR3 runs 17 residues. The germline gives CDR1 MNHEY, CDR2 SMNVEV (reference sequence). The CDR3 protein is CASSLERLAGDIYEQYF. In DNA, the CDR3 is TGTGCCAGCAGTTTAGAGAGACTAGCGGGGGATATTTACGAGCAGTACTTC.

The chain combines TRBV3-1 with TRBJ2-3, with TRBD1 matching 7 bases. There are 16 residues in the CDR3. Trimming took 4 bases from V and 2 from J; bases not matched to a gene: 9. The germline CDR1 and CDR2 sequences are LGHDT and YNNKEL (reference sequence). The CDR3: CASSPPTGSATDTQYF. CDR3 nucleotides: TGTGCCAGCAGCCCACCGACAGGGTCCGCCACAGATACGCAGTATTTT.

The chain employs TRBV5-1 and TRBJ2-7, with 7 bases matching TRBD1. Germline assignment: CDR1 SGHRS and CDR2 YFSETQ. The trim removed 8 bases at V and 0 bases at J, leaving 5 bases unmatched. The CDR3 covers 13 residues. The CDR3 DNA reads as TGCGCCAGTAGACAGGGCGACTCCTACGAGCAGTACTTC. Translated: CASRQGDSYEQYF.

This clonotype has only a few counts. As DNA, the CDR3 is TGTGCCAGCAGGGCTAGCGGGGGAACTCAAGAGACCCAGTACTTC. This encodes CASRASGGTQETQYF. V and J are TRBV6-1 and TRBJ2-5; TRBD2 agrees at 10 bases. Germline V CDR1 and CDR2: MNHNS, SASEGT. Unmatched junction bases numbered 6, after V lost 6 bases and J lost 2 bases. The CDR3 is made up of 15 amino acids.

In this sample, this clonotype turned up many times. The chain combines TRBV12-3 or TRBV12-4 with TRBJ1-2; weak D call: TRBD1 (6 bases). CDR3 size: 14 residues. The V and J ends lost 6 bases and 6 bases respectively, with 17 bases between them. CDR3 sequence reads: CASSPGASWDGYTF. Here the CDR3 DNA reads TGTGCCAGCAGCCCAGGGGCCTCTTGGGATGGCTACACCTTC.

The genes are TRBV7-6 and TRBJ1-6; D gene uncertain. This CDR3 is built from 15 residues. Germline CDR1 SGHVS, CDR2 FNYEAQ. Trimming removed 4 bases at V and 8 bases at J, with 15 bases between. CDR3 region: CASSSIRLPDSPLHF. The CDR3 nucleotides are TGTGCCAGCAGCTCAATTAGGCTGCCGGATTCACCCCTCCACTTT.

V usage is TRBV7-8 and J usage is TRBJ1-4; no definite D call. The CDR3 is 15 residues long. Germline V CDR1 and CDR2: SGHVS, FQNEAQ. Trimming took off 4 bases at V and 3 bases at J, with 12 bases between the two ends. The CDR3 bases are TGTGCCAGCAGCTCGATCCATCCGCCTAATGAAAAACTGTTTTTT. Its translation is CASSSIHPPNEKLFF.

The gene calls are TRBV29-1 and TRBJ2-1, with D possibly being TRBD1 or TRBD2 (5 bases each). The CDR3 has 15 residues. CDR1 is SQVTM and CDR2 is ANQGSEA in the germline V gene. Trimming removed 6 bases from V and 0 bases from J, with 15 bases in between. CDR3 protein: CSVPEGRTSYNEQFF. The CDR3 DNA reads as TGCAGCGTCCCTGAGGGACGGACCTCCTACAATGAGCAGTTCTTC.

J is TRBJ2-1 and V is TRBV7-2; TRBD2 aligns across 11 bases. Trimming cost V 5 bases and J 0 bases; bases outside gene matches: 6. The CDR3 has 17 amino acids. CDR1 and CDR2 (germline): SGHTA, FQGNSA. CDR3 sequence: CASSLPSGGPSYNEQFF. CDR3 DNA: TGTGCCAGCAGCCTCCCTAGCGGGGGGCCCTCCTACAATGAGCAGTTCTTC.

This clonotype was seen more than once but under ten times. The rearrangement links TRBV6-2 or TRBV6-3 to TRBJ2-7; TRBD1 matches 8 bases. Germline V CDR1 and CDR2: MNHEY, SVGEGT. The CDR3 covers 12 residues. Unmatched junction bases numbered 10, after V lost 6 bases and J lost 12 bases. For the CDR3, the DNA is TGTGCCAGCAGCTACGGTCGGGACAGGCCGTACTTC. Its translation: CASSYGRDRPYF.

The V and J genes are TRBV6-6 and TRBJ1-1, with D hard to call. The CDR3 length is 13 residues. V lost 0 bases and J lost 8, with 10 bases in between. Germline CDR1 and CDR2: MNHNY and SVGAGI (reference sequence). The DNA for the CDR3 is TGTGCCAGCAGTTACTCGAGGGCAGAAGAAGCTTTCTTT. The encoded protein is CASSYSRAEEAFF.

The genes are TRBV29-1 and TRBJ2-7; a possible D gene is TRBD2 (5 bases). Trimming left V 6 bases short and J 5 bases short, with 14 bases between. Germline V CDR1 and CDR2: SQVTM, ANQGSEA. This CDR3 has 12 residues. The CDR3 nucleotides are TGCAGCGTCGACACGGGAACCCACGAGCAGTACTTC. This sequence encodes CSVDTGTHEQYF.

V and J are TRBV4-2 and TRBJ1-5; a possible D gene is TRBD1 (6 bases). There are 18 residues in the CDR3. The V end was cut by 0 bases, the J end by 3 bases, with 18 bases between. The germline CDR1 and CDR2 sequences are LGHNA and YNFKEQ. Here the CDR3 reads CASSQDRMAGADNQPQHF. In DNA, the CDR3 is TGTGCCAGCAGCCAAGATAGAATGGCAGGGGCGGACAATCAGCCCCAGCATTTT.

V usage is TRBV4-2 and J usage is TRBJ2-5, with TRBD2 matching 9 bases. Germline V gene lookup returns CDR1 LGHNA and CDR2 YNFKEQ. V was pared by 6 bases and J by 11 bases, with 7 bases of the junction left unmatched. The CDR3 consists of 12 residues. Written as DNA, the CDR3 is TGTGCCAGCAGAAAGCGGGGGGCTGAGCAGTACTTC. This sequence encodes CASRKRGAEQYF.

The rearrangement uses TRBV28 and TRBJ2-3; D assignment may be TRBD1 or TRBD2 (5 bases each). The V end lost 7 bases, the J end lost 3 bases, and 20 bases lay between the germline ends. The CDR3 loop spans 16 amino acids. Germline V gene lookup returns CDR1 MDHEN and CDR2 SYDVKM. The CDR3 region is CASTTLGDQNTDTQYF. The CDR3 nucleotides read TGTGCCAGCACCACCCTGGGGGACCAGAATACAGATACGCAGTATTTT.

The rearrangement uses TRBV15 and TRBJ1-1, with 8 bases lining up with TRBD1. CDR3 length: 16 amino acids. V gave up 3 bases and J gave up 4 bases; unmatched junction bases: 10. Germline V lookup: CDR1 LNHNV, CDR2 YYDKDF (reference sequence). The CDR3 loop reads CATSSPRGRAFTEAFF. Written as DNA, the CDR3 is TGTGCCACCAGCAGCCCCAGGGGGCGGGCGTTCACTGAAGCTTTCTTT.

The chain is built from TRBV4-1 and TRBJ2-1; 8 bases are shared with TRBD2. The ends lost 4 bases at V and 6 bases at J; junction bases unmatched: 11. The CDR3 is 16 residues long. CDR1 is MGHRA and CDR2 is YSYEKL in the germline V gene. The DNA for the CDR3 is TGCGCCAGCAGCCGTTTACTAGCGGAGGGCGCCAATGAGCAGTTCTTC. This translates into CASSRLLAEGANEQFF.

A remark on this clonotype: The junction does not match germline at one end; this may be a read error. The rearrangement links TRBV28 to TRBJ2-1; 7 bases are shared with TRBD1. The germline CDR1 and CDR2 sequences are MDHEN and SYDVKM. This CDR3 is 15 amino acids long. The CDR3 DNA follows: TGTACCAGCAGTGATCGGGACAGAGGCTACAATGAGCAGTTCTTC. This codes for CTSSDRDRGYNEQFF.